One T cell receptor (beta chain) is described in this entry. As yet, its antigen is unknown. The data derive from a study of OX40 agonist ivuxolimab in advanced cancers. About the research overall: Those treated in dose escalation had hepatocellular carcinoma, melanoma, renal cell cancer or head and neck cancer. Partial responses were achieved by three patients, one with hepatocellular carcinoma and two with cutaneous melanoma. Cohort: more than 75% men, mean age 60, aged about 23 to 80.

Trimming removed 7 bases from V and 2 bases from J, with 14 bases in between. The CDR3 loop spans 14 amino acids. Germline assignment: CDR1 LNHDA and CDR2 SQIVND (reference sequence). The table came from immunoSEQ multiplex PCR; TCRdb's copy has only in-frame clones and leaves some out. This table has 30,000 to 45,000 clones, about 81% appearing once. Study findings and constraints: People who partly responded at 0.1-3.0 mg/kg had some of the least clonal expansion seen.

The receptor was derived from an adult with an advanced solid tumor such as melanoma, head and neck, liver or kidney cancer. The gene calls are TRBV19 and TRBJ1-2; D perhaps matches TRBD1 (6 bases). Sequenced material: CD4+ or CD8+ T cells sorted from blood, taken in a trial of the OX40 agonist ivuxolimab. CDR3 coding DNA: TGTGCCAGTAAGGACAGATACAAGAACTATGGCTACACCTTC. This gives the protein CASKDRYKNYGYTF.